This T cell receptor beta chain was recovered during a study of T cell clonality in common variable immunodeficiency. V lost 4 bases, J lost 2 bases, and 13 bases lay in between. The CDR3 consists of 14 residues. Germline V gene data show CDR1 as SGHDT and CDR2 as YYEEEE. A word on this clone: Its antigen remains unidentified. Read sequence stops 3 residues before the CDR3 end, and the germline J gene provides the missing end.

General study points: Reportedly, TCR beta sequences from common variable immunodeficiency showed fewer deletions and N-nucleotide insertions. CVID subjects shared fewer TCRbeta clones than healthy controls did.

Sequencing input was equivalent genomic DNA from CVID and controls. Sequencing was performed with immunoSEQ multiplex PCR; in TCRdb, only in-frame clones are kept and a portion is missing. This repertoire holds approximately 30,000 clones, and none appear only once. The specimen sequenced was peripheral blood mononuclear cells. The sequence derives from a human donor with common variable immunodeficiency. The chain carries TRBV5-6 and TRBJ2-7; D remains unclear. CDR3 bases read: TGTGCCAGCAGCCCCTGGGCCAGCCCCTACGAG. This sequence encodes CASSPWASPYE. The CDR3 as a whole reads CASSPWASPYEQYF.